The T cell receptor beta chain described here comes from a study of blood T cells in healthy people across ages. The people who gave samples were healthy Caucasians from Russia, aged about 6 to 100. Primed by a sample-barcoded 5' primer and a J-beta primer mix, a second PCR proceeded for about 6 to 12 cycles. Tagging of each cDNA molecule was performed by a template-switch adaptor with 12 random nucleotides. TCRdb re-derived calls from the 5' RACE reads in MiXCR, one entry per CDR3 protein. Here the sample spans about 640,000 distinct CDR3 sequences, roughly 43% being singletons. This receptor was taken from a man older than 75 in good health. Sequenced: blood.

CDR3: CASSQSLAFGELFF. CDR3 sequence (DNA): TGTGCCAGCAGCCAGTCACTAGCGTTCGGGGAGCTGTTTTTT. The V and J genes are TRBV14 and TRBJ2-2, with 7 nucleotides matching TRBD2. This CDR3 has 14 amino acids. The germline gives CDR1 SGHDN, CDR2 FVKESK. J gave up 7 bases and V 3 bases, and 5 bases lay outside the gene matches. Drawing the rest from reference TRBV14 and TRBJ2-2, the complete variable domain is EAGVTQFPSHSVIEKGQTVTLRCDPISGHDNLYWYRRVMGKEIKFLLHFVKESKQDESGMPNNRFLAERTGGTYSTLKVQPAELEDSGVYFCASSQSLAFGELFFGEGSRLTVL.